This T cell receptor beta chain appears in the sequencing data of a study of blood T cells in healthy people across ages. A second PCR, run for roughly 7 to 11 cycles, used a sample-barcoded 5' primer plus a J-beta primer mix. TCRdb analysed the 5' RACE reads with MiXCR anew, one entry per CDR3 protein. The table has hundreds of thousands of distinct CDR3 sequences, about 20% seen once; the top ten hold 22%. The CDR3 consists of 12 residues. CDR1 and CDR2 (germline): LGHDT, YNNKEL (reference sequence). The origin of this receptor is a man between 65 and 85 years old in good health. The sequencing input was blood. The chain couples TRBV3-1 to TRBJ2-5; D uncertain. Judging by the DNA end, TRBJ2-7 fits better; the J call may be wrong. The CDR3 is CASSHLSYEQYF. CDR3 DNA: TGTGCCAGCAGCCATCTCTCCTACGAGCAGTACTTC.